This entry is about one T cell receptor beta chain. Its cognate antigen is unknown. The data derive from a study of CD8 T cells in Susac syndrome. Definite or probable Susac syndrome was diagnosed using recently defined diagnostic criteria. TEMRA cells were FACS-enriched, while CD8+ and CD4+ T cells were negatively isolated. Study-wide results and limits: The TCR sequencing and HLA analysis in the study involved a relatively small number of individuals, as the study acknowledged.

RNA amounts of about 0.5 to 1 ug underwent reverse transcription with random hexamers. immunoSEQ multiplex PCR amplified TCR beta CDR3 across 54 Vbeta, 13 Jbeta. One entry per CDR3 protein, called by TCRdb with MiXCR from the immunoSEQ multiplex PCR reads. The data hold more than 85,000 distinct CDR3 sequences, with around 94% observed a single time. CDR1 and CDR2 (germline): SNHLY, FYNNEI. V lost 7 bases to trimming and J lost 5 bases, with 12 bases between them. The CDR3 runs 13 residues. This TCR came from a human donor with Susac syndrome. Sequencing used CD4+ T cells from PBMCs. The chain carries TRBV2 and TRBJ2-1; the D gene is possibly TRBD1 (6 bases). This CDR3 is CASNTGIHNEQFF. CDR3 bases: TGTGCCAGCAATACAGGGATACACAATGAGCAGTTCTTC. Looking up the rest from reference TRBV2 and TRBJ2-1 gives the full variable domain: EPEVTQTPSHQVTQMGQEVILRCVPISNHLYFYWYRQILGQKVEFLVSFYNNEISEKSEIFDDQFSVERPDGSNFTLKIRSTKLEDSAMYFCASNTGIHNEQFFGPGTRLTVL.